One TCR beta chain is described in this entry. Its matching antigen is unknown. Samples came from axillary lymph nodes draining the breast cancer. TCRdb re-analysed the multiplex PCR reads in MiXCR, keeping a single row per CDR3 protein. The data contain around 300,000 distinct CDR3 sequences, about 33% of them singletons. This sample is part of a study of breast tumors, draining lymph nodes, adjacent tissues. Study observations and caveats: Tumor repertoires ranked between lymph nodes and nontumor tissue in diversity, with V and J gene preferences.

Trimming cost V 1 base and J 8 bases, with 20 bases left between them. CDR3 length: 17 amino acids. The germline gives CDR1 SGHVS, CDR2 FQNEAQ. The clonotype originates from a female donor with breast cancer. Some clones in this sample may be carry-over from other donors' samples. Input material: axillary lymph node tissue. V and J are TRBV7-8 and TRBJ1-4; D unresolved. CDR3: CASSLGVASRNEEKLFF. CDR3 bases: TGTGCCAGCAGCTTAGGCGTGGCTAGCAGGAATGAGGAAAAACTGTTTTTT.